This T cell receptor beta chain was captured by sequencing in a study of blood T cell repertoires in COVID-19. Only in-frame clones appear in the TCRdb table, and some are missing; sequencing was by immunoSEQ multiplex PCR. This sample carries tens of thousands of clones, 85% to 90% of them seen once, and the ten largest clones take 7.5% to 9.5%. Germline V lookup: CDR1 SGHRS, CDR2 YFSETQ. There are 17 residues in the CDR3. V was trimmed by 2 bases and J by 0 bases, leaving 15 bases between them. The clonotype was recovered from a woman aged 70-85 years with acute or convalescent COVID-19. The material sequenced was peripheral blood. The gene calls are TRBV5-1 and TRBJ2-1, with D possibly being TRBD1 (6 bases). CDR3 bases: TGCGCCAGCAGCTTTAGGACAGTCCGGAGCTCCTACAATGAGCAGTTCTTC. Encoded protein: CASSFRTVRSSYNEQFF.